This T cell receptor (beta chain) was found in a study of blood T cell repertoires in COVID-19. Using immunoSEQ multiplex PCR, the repertoire was profiled, and TCRdb retains in-frame clones only, with some absent. The sample comprises about 380,000 clones, approximately 80% of which are singletons, and under 1.2% rests with the top ten. This CDR3 region has 14 residues. Germline-derived CDR1 and CDR2 are KGHSH and LQKENI. V lost 6 bases and J lost 1, with 12 bases in between. The sequenced sample was peripheral blood. The chain uses TRBV18 and TRBJ1-1, with D possibly matching TRBD1 (6 bases). The clonotype comes from a human donor with acute or convalescent COVID-19. The donor label of this sample is uncertain. The CDR3 region is CASSQDRRNTEAFF. The CDR3 nucleotides read TGTGCCAGCTCGCAGGACAGACGGAACACTGAAGCTTTCTTT.